This TCR beta chain was identified during a study of blood T cells in healthy people across ages. Together with a sample-barcoded 5' primer, a J-beta primer mix was included in a second PCR lasting roughly 6 to 12 cycles. Each cDNA was tagged by a template-switch adaptor containing 12 random nucleotides. Each CDR3 protein gets one entry after TCRdb re-called the 5' RACE reads with MiXCR. The sample has some 1.5 million distinct CDR3 sequences; about 45% are singletons. V dropped 0 bases and J dropped 4 bases, with 13 bases sitting between them. The CDR3 contains 17 residues. The source material was blood. V and J are TRBV12-3 or TRBV12-4 and TRBJ2-6; no reliable D call. This receptor was taken from a woman younger than 35 in good health. CDR3 in DNA: TGTGCCAGCAGTTTAGCGCTATTTGGGCGCGGGGCCAACGTCCTGACTTTC. Its translation: CASSLALFGRGANVLTF.